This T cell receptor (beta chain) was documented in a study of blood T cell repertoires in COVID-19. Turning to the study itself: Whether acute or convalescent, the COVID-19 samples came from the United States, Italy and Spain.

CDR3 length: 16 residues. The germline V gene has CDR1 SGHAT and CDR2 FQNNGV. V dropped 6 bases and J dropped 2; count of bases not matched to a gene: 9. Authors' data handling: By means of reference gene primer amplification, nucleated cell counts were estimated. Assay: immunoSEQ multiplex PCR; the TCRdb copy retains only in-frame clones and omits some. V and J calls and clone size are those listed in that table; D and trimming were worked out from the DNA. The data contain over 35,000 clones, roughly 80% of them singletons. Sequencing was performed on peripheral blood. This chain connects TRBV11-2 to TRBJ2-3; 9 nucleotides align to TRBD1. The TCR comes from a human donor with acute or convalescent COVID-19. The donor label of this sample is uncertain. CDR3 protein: CASSFTGTGFTDTQYF. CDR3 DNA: TGTGCCAGCAGTTTCACCGGGACAGGGTTCACAGATACGCAGTATTTT.